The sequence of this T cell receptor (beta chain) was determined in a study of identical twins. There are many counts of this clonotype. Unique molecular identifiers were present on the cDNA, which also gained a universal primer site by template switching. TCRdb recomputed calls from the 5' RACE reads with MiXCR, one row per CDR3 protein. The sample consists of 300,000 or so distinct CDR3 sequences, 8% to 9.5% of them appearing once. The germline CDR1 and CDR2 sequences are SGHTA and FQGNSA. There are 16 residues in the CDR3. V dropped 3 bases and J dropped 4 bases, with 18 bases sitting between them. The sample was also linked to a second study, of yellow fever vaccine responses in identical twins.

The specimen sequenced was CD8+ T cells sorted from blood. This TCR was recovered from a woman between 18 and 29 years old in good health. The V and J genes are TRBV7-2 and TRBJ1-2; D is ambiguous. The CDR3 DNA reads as TGTGCCAGCAGCTTTGTCGGGCAGGAACGTAGCTATGGCTACACCTTC. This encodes CASSFVGQERSYGYTF.